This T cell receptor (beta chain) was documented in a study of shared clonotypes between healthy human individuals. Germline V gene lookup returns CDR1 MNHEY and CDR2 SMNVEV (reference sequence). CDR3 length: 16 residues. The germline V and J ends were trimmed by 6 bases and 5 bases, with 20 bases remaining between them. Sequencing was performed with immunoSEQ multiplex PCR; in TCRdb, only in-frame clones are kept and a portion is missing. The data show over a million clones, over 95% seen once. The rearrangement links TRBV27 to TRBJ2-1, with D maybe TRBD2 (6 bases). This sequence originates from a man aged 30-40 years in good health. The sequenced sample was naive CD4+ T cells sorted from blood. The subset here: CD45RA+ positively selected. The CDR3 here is CASSPGLTGADNEQFF. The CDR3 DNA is TGTGCCAGCAGCCCGGGGTTGACGGGAGCAGACAATGAGCAGTTCTTC.